Listed here is a single T cell receptor beta chain. Its antigen specificity is not known. No qualities accompany the bases; no much larger clone lies one base away. The sample belongs to a study of monozygotic twins with cystic fibrosis (dated by TCRdb to about 2021). Background for the entire study: Barcoded libraries were made from around 3.2 micrograms of fragmented DNA using roughly 16 PCR cycles. Twins were ranked among 850 to 1,100 cohort participants for weight-for-height and FEVPerc (FEV1 disease centile) on the day of blood sampling. Data for three of the twin pairs had been reported previously in another context. To assess genetic influence on V and J gene usage, the study compared TCR beta repertoires within and across 16 monozygotic twin pairs with cystic fibrosis. Ten female and six male twin pairs, aged 2.0 to 36.4 years (median roughly 8.4 years) and mostly children and adolescents, were included in the cohort. What the work shows at the level of the full study, not this receptor alone: The greatest similarity to the co-twin was observed for V gene usage in 13 of 16 pairs and for J usage in 8 of 16 pairs, which suggested genetic constraints. Significantly higher nucleotide-identical clonotype sharing was observed within monozygotic CF twin pairs than between unrelated CF individuals (P = 0.000026, Mann-Whitney). Simpson clonality tended to be low (median roughly 0.0098), which suggests a naive-dominated repertoire, although clonality was higher in the most severely affected patients. The cohort was small, and the number of shared CDR3s showed no association with age, concordance or disease severity.

Following the manufacturer's instructions, TCR beta CDR3 regions were amplified by multiplex PCR with the immunoSEQ immune profiling system. An Illumina NextSeq system was used to carry out the sequencing. Regarding the original processing steps: Sequence data were processed on the immunoSEQ Analyzer platform, and clonality was computed as the square root of Simpson's index of productive rearrangements. V and J usage similarity was measured by Jensen-Shannon distance, and CDR3 generation probabilities were computed with OLGA. Shared CDR3 sequences were searched against the immuneACCESS database (August 2020) and VDJdb (December 2020). TCRdb's version of the immuneACCESS table is confined to in-frame rearrangements and falls short of the full clone set. An unresolved V gene accounts for under half of the shortfall where checked; the remainder is of unknown origin. The V and J calls and the clone size are those of that table, but D and trimming were determined from the DNA. The sample records about 29,000 clones, 85% of which are singletons. The ten largest account for 0.8% to 1% of the sample.

The twin pairs came from the European Cystic Fibrosis Twin and Sibling Study Cohort, a cohort that recruited patients from approximately 160 CF clinics across 14 European countries. Both zygosity and CFTR genotype were checked in-house, and zygosity was tested with multiplex PCR across nine short tandem repeat loci. Each twin gave a peripheral blood sample, and clinical parameters were documented on that same day of blood sampling. Genomic DNA was isolated from peripheral blood cells with phenol/chloroform and kept in TE buffer at 4 degrees C. The sequenced material came from blood. This receptor was taken from a girl aged 2-15 years with cystic fibrosis.

The sequence in DNA is TGTGCCAGCAGTTACTCGGGGACAGGGACCTTCGAGCAGTACTTC. This translates into CASSYSGTGTFEQYF. The chain was built from TRBV6-5 and TRBJ2-7; 9 of the junction bases match TRBD1. Taken from cysteine to phenylalanine, the CDR3 has 15 residues. Only the CDR3 region is kept as DNA, spanning 45 bases read in frame from base 1. CDR1 and CDR2 were assigned from the germline V gene as MNHEY and SVGAGI. V is pruned by 0 bases and J by 6 bases, leaving 6 bases of the junction without a gene match.